This T cell receptor (beta chain) originates from a study of spatial heterogeneity in lung cancer. In the study overall: More than 9.5 raw reads, on average, carried each unique TCR and UMI combination.

The time point is: sample taken at primary tumor resection. Samples were donated by 72 untreated early-stage non-small cell lung cancer patients. Every TCR cDNA molecule bore its own unique molecular identifier. TCRdb re-analysed the 5' RACE reads in MiXCR, keeping a single row per CDR3 protein. The sample lists some 55,000 distinct CDR3 sequences; under 7.5% were seen once. This clonotype was recorded many times. The antigen remains unidentified. General study findings and limits: Follow-up blood showed ubiquitous expanded tumor TCRs less than blood at resection did.

This CDR3 has 14 amino acids. Germline CDR1 reads MGHRA; CDR2 reads YSYEKL. V lost 5 bases to trimming and J lost 1 base, with 11 bases between them. Specimen: PBMCs, collected at surgery. This TCR derives from a female donor with early-stage non-small cell lung cancer. The rearrangement uses TRBV4-1 and TRBJ1-1; D remains ambiguous. CDR3 protein: CASSSIGRNTEAFF. The CDR3 bases are TGCGCCAGCAGCTCCATAGGGAGGAACACTGAAGCTTTCTTT.